Included here is one TCR beta chain sequence, with context. In this sample, this clone turned up once. Its antigen specificity is not known. Base qualities are missing; no much larger clone stands one base away. Whole blood was collected in K2EDTA tubes by collaborating institutions according to the institutions' own protocols. For TCRbeta analysis, collaborator samples were shipped as frozen whole blood, as isolated PBMCs, or as DNA extracted from either sample type. The sample comes from a study of blood T cell repertoires in COVID-19 (dated by TCRdb to between 2020 and 2021). As for the study more broadly: Samples covering the acute and convalescent phases of COVID-19 were provided by collaborators in the United States, Italy and Spain. The prospective study material was composed of cDNA or gDNA derived from T cells, B-cell-depleted T cells, or PBMCs. Subjects who had been exposed to COVID-19, were actively infected with it, or had recovered from it provided the deeply sampled blood TCRbeta repertoires that made up the dataset. The repertoires were made available in a free public database intended to serve as a resource for research on the immune response to SARS-CoV-2. The samples were drawn from two sources: the first 160 participants of the ongoing ImmuneRACE study, and approximately 1,300 subjects contributed by 6 global collaborators. A de-identified subject ID, COVID-19 status, age in years and sex were almost always included in the sample metadata. Where available, HLA class I and class II types were obtained from metadata supplied by the sample provider rather than from assay-based typing. What the work shows at the level of the full study, not this receptor alone: Clinical and demographic metadata were provided uncurated, with the amount varying by source and participant.

TCRbeta CDR3 regions were amplified from genomic DNA by means of the immunoSEQ Assay, a bias-controlled multiplex PCR. The source study handled its data this way. Within the assay, amplification of reference gene primers was used to estimate how many nucleated cells each sample contained. To quantify the absolute abundance of each unique TCRbeta CDR3 rearrangement, sequence reads were collapsed and filtered. Productive Simpson clonality was computed per sample as the square root of Simpson's diversity index over productive rearrangements. Entries here come from immuneACCESS through TCRdb and include only in-frame sequences with V and J called. Some clones fail to appear in such tables; in the studies checked, an unresolved V gene covers under half of the shortfall, and the cause of the remainder is unknown. D and trimming come from the DNA, and the V and J calls and clone size come from that table. This sample has tens of thousands of clones in its table, and roughly nine tenths of those were observed once. Of the sample, under 10% is held by the ten largest clones.

CDR1 is given as SGHRS and CDR2 as YFSETQ, both from the germline V gene. Taken from cysteine to phenylalanine, the CDR3 has 15 residues. Of the read, only the CDR3 DNA is kept; its 45 bases are in frame from base 1. Trimming leaves V shorter by 4 bases and J shorter by 5 bases, with the junction holding 7 bases beyond the gene matches. The receptor's source is a human donor with active COVID-19. The donor label of this sample is uncertain. Sequencing was performed on peripheral blood. The V gene is TRBV5-1 and the J gene is TRBJ2-2, with 8 central nucleotides matching TRBD2. In nucleotides, the sequence is TGCGCCAGCAGCCCGGCTGCGGGAGGTACCGGGGAGCTGTTTTTT. Its protein reads: CASSPAAGGTGELFF.